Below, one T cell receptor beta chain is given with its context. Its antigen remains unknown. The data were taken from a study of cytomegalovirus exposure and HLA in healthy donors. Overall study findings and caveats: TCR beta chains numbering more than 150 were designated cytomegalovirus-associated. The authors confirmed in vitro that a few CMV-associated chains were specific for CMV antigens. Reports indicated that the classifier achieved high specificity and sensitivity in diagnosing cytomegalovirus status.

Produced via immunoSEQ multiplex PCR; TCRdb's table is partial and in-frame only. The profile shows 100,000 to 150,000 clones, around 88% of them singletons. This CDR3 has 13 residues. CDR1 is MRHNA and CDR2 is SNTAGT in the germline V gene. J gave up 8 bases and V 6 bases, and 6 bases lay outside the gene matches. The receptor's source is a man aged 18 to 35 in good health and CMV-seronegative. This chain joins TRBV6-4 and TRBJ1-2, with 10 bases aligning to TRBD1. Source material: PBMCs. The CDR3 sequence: CASSRQGALGYTF. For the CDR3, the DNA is TGTGCCAGCAGCAGACAGGGGGCATTGGGCTACACCTTC.